The source of this T cell receptor beta chain is a study of blood T cell repertoires in COVID-19 (dated by TCRdb to 2019 to 2021). Background for the entire study: Samples covering the acute and convalescent phases of COVID-19 were provided by collaborators in the United States, Italy and Spain. The material from the prospective study consisted of cDNA or gDNA derived from T cells, B-cell-depleted T cells, or PBMCs. Samples were obtained from the ongoing ImmuneRACE study (first 160 participants) and from approximately 1,200 subjects provided by 6 global collaborators. The repertoires were made available in a free public database intended to serve as a resource for research on the immune response to SARS-CoV-2. The sample metadata nearly always contained a de-identified subject ID, COVID-19 status, age in years and sex. Subjects who had been exposed to COVID-19, were actively infected with it, or had recovered from it provided the deeply sampled blood TCRbeta repertoires that made up the dataset. Where available, HLA class I and class II types were taken from metadata supplied by the sample provider and were not determined by assay-based typing.

There are 14 amino acids in the CDR3, from cysteine to phenylalanine inclusive. This entry keeps only the CDR3 DNA: 42 bases, framed from base 1. CDR1 and CDR2 are drawn from the germline V gene (reference sequence): LNHNV, YYDKDF. V ends up 6 bases short and J 3 bases short, with an unmatched junction base count of 5. Collaborating institutions collected whole blood in K2EDTA tubes following their own protocols. For TCRbeta analysis, collaborators shipped samples as frozen whole blood, isolated PBMCs, or DNA extracted from either of those sample types. TCRbeta CDR3 regions were amplified from genomic DNA by means of the immunoSEQ Assay, a bias-controlled multiplex PCR. For the original study's pipeline: Nucleated cell counts per sample were estimated from amplification of reference gene primers within the assay. Sequence reads were collapsed and filtered to measure the absolute abundance of every unique TCRbeta CDR3 rearrangement. For each sample, productive Simpson clonality was calculated as the square root of Simpson's diversity index over productive rearrangements. In its TCRdb copy, this immuneACCESS table keeps in-frame sequences only and misses some clones. Where compared with another copy, unresolved V genes explain less than half of these, and the others have no known cause. That table supplies the V and J calls and clone size; D and trimming were determined from the DNA. For this sample there are about 250,000 clones; around nine tenths appear just once. Clones ranked in the top ten supply roughly 3.1% of the sample.

The full study reports these points: Clinical and demographic metadata were provided uncurated, with the amount varying by source and participant.

This clone has more than one count but fewer than ten. This receptor's antigen is unknown. Base-call qualities are not available, and no considerably larger clone is one nucleotide away. Sequencing was done on a sample of peripheral blood. The TCR was taken from a man between 18 and 35 years old with active or convalescent COVID-19. The V gene is TRBV15 and the J gene is TRBJ1-2; 9 bases in the middle match TRBD1. Here is the DNA: TGTGCCACCAGAAGGGACAGGGCGGACTATGGCTACACCTTC. Translated, this is CATRRDRADYGYTF.